These 29 T cell receptor beta chains were sequenced from one sample in a study of blood T cell repertoires in COVID-19. The data were produced by immunoSEQ multiplex PCR, yet TCRdb's version contains in-frame clones alone and is incomplete. The sample includes over 85,000 clones, around three quarters seen only once; the top ten take less than 10%. Sequencing used peripheral blood. Source of these receptors: a woman aged 55-69 years with acute or convalescent COVID-19.

The chain uses TRBV28 and TRBJ1-5; TRBD1 matches at 8 bases. The junction had 10 bases not matched to a gene; V was cut back by 9 bases and J by 6 bases. Looked up from germline, CDR1 is MDHEN and CDR2 is SYDVKM. The length of the CDR3 is 14 residues. The CDR3 bases are TGTGCCAGTAATCCAGGGGGCTCTGGTCAGCCCCAGCATTTT. This sequence encodes CASNPGGSGQPQHF.

The chain carries TRBV27 and TRBJ1-6; maybe TRBD1 (5 bases). The CDR3 covers 14 residues. Germline CDR1 MNHEY, CDR2 SMNVEV (reference sequence). Trimming cost V 3 bases and J 6 bases, with 9 bases left between them. The CDR3 loop reads CASSLRQSNSPLHF. In nucleotides, the CDR3 is TGTGCCAGCAGTTTGAGACAGAGTAATTCACCCCTCCACTTT.

The rearrangement joins TRBV30 to TRBJ2-1, with D unresolved. The CDR3 totals 11 residues. V dropped 2 bases and J dropped 9 bases, with 8 bases sitting between them. The germline CDR1 and CDR2 sequences are GTSNPN and SVGIG (reference sequence). For the CDR3, the DNA is TGTGCCTGGAGTACCCGGTTTGAGCAGTTCTTC. Protein product: CAWSTRFEQFF.

This clone was detected only a few times. The V gene is TRBV10-1, the J gene TRBJ1-1; no reliable D call. The V gene's germline CDR1 is WNHNN and CDR2 SYGVQD (reference sequence). Trimming removed 9 bases at V and 7 bases at J, with 15 bases between. This CDR3 has 12 amino acids. The CDR3 protein is CARTIAGVEAFF. CDR3 in DNA: TGCGCCAGAACAATCGCCGGGGTTGAAGCTTTCTTT.

The CDR3 is CASSDRGRSNNSPLHF. In DNA form, the CDR3 reads TGTGCCAGCAGCGACAGGGGGAGGTCGAATAATTCACCCCTCCACTTT. The chain has TRBV13 and TRBJ1-6; TRBD1 matches at 9 bases. The CDR3 covers 16 residues. Per germline, CDR1 PRHDT and CDR2 FYEKMQ (reference sequence). The J segment lost 5 bases and the V segment lost 5 bases, leaving 7 bases of the junction unmatched.

Many counts were recorded for this clone. The rearrangement joins TRBV13 to TRBJ1-2, with unresolved D. V was shortened by 2 bases and J by 4 bases, with 14 bases between the two germline ends. The germline CDR1 and CDR2 sequences are PRHDT and FYEKMQ (reference sequence). CDR3 size: 15 residues. This CDR3 reads CASSLFREFSYGYTF. CDR3 bases: TGTGCCAGCAGCTTATTCCGGGAATTTAGCTATGGCTACACCTTC.

The sample holds one count of this clone. The V and J genes are TRBV5-1 and TRBJ2-5; 11 positions match TRBD2. Per the germline V gene, CDR1 is SGHRS and CDR2 is YFSETQ. With V trimmed by 4 bases and J by 3 bases, 5 bases remained unmatched. This CDR3 is 15 amino acids long. The CDR3 sequence is CASSGGTSGEETQYF. CDR3 bases: TGCGCCAGCAGCGGGGGGACTAGCGGAGAAGAGACCCAGTACTTC.

This chain links TRBV7-5 with TRBJ2-3; TRBD2 is taken as the D call from the table, unchecked against the DNA. TRBV7-5 represents a pseudogene. This CDR3 is built from 17 residues. CDR3 coding DNA: TGTGTCAGAAGCGACATGACTAGCGAGAATAGCACAGATACGCAGTATTTT. Its protein product is CVRSDMTSENSTDTQYF.

In its sample, this clone was seen a few times. The chain links TRBV12-1 to TRBJ1-5; the D call in the table, TRBD1, was not verified against the DNA. TRBV12-1 corresponds to a pseudogene. This CDR3 contains 16 residues. The CDR3 region is CASSHRQGRGIQPQHF. DNA of the CDR3: TGTGCCAGCAGCCATAGGCAAGGCAGGGGTATCCAGCCCCAGCATTTT.

The J gene is TRBJ1-1, the V gene TRBV2; the D gene is possibly TRBD1 (6 bases). Trimming removed 5 bases from V and 4 bases from J, with 14 bases in between. Germline-derived CDR1 and CDR2 are SNHLY and FYNNEI. This CDR3 contains 14 residues. This CDR3 reads CASSPRTVSTEAFF. CDR3 DNA sequence: TGTGCCAGCAGTCCAAGGACAGTTTCCACTGAAGCTTTCTTT.

This chain joins TRBV6-5 and TRBJ1-2; TRBD1 matches 8 bases. The CDR3 sequence is 14 residues long. V lost 3 bases, J lost 8 bases, and 8 bases stayed unmatched. Germline CDR1 MNHEY, CDR2 SVGAGI. CDR3 sequence: CASSYSGRGRGYTF. CDR3 nucleotides: TGTGCCAGCAGTTATTCCGGCAGGGGGCGAGGCTACACCTTC.

The sample holds one count of this clone. The gene calls are TRBV6-5 and TRBJ1-5; possibly TRBD1 for D (5 bases). The CDR3 totals 13 residues. Trimming removed 6 bases at V and 5 bases at J, with 11 bases between. Germline CDR1 MNHEY, CDR2 SVGAGI. CDR3 DNA sequence: TGTGCCAGCAGACGGGGGTGGGATCAGCCCCAGCATTTT. It specifies CASRRGWDQPQHF.

The rearrangement links TRBV20-1 to TRBJ1-2, with TRBD1 identical over 9 bases. CDR3 length: 12 amino acids. Germline V gene lookup returns CDR1 DFQATT and CDR2 SNEGSKA (reference sequence). V lost 3 bases and J lost 8; bases outside the gene matches: 4. CDR3 DNA sequence: TGCAGTGCTAGTAGGGACAGGGCAGGCTACACCTTC. This codes for CSASRDRAGYTF.

The chain recombines TRBV10-3 with TRBJ2-1, with 7 bases fitting TRBD2. J was trimmed by 2 bases and V by 10 bases; bases with no gene match: 8. The CDR3 consists of 14 residues. Germline-derived CDR1 and CDR2 are ENHRY and SYGVKD. CDR3 nucleotide sequence: TGTGCCAGTGGCCCCAGCGGGGCCTACAATGAGCAGTTCTTC. This translates into CASGPSGAYNEQFF.

The chain links TRBV5-6 to TRBJ1-6; 9 bases agree with TRBD1. The CDR3 has 15 amino acids. V trimming: 3 bases; J trimming: 13 bases; junction bases outside the gene matches: 11. Germline CDR1 reads SGHDT; CDR2 reads YYEEEE. The CDR3 loop is CASSWDRVGQDPLHF. CDR3 in DNA: TGTGCCAGCAGCTGGGACAGGGTAGGCCAGGACCCCCTCCACTTT.

The chain recombines TRBV7-8 with TRBJ2-2, with 8 bases fitting TRBD1. This CDR3 is built from 16 residues. Germline CDR1 is SGHVS and CDR2 is FQNEAQ. J was trimmed by 4 bases and V by 3 bases; bases with no gene match: 7. The CDR3 spells CASSFRDRSPTGELFF. CDR3 DNA sequence: TGTGCCAGCAGCTTCCGGGACAGGTCGCCCACCGGGGAGCTGTTTTTT. Using reference TRBV7-8 and TRBJ2-2 for the parts outside the CDR3, the full variable domain is GAGVSQSPRYKVAKRGQDVALRCDPISGHVSLFWYQQALGQGPEFLTYFQNEAQLDKSGLPSDRFFAERPEGSVSTLKIQRTQQEDSAVYLCASSFRDRSPTGELFFGEGSRLTVL.

As to this clone: Other DNA sequences of this sample code for an identical CDR3. The chain recombines TRBV5-1 with TRBJ1-1; perhaps TRBD1 as D (5 bases). Germline V gene lookup returns CDR1 SGHRS and CDR2 YFSETQ. Trimming pared 2 bases from V and 2 bases from J, leaving 7 bases between. The CDR3 covers 13 residues. DNA for the CDR3: TGCGCCAGCAGCTTCCAGGGCAACACTGAAGCTTTCTTT. Translation: CASSFQGNTEAFF.

The gene calls are TRBV6-1 and TRBJ1-1, with 7 bases matching TRBD1. Germline V gene data show CDR1 as MNHNS and CDR2 as SASEGT. Losses at the gene ends were 2 bases for V and 4 bases for J; bases not matched to a gene: 10. CDR3 size: 16 residues. CDR3 amino acids: CASSEMWRQGGTEAFF. DNA of the CDR3: TGTGCCAGCAGTGAAATGTGGCGCCAGGGGGGCACTGAAGCTTTCTTT.

The gene calls are TRBV15 and TRBJ1-1; D not certain. Germline loops: CDR1 LNHNV, CDR2 YYDKDF (reference sequence). Trimming cost V 0 bases and J 6 bases, with 11 bases left between them. The CDR3 runs 14 residues. This CDR3 is CATSRDLVTAEAFF. DNA of the CDR3: TGTGCCACCAGCAGAGATCTCGTAACAGCTGAAGCTTTCTTT.

The genes are TRBV25-1 and TRBJ1-2; no clear D gene. V lost 3 bases, J lost 1 base, and 12 bases lay in between. CDR1 and CDR2 from the germline V gene are MGHDK and SYGVNS. The CDR3 sequence is 15 residues long. The CDR3 sequence is CASSDPRAFNYGYTF. In DNA form, the CDR3 reads TGTGCCAGCAGTGACCCGAGGGCTTTTAACTATGGCTACACCTTC.

The CDR3 DNA reads TGTGCCAGCAGTGCCCTACGACAGGGAAGTGAGCAGTTCTTC. Amino acids: CASSALRQGSEQFF. The V and J genes are TRBV6-4 and TRBJ2-1; TRBD1 agrees at 7 bases. CDR1 is MRHNA and CDR2 is SNTAGT in the germline V gene. CDR3 length: 14 amino acids. The ends lost 4 bases at V and 9 bases at J; junction bases unmatched: 9.

The chain uses TRBV5-5 and TRBJ2-2; 7 bases are a match to TRBD1. Germline loops: CDR1 SGHKS, CDR2 YYEKEE (reference sequence). This CDR3 has 17 residues. The J segment lost 6 bases and the V segment lost 6 bases, leaving 17 bases of the junction unmatched. The CDR3 DNA follows: TGTGCCAGCAACCAGGACAGGACGGGCCCTGAGGCCGGGGAGCTGTTTTTT. It encodes CASNQDRTGPEAGELFF.

With regard to this clone: This same CDR3 is encoded by further DNA sequences in the sample. The chain couples TRBV3-1 (or the pseudogene TRBV3-2) to TRBJ2-7, with 8 bases fitting TRBD1. The CDR3 has 16 residues. Trimming at V came to 1 base and at J to 1 base, leaving 6 bases not matched to a gene. In germline, CDR1 is LGHDT, CDR2 YNNKEL (reference sequence). The CDR3 here is CASSQVGTGRSYEQYF. DNA of the CDR3: TGTGCCAGCAGCCAAGTCGGGACAGGACGTTCCTACGAGCAGTACTTC.

This clone has a single count. The V call is TRBV18, the J call TRBJ1-1, with D possibly being TRBD1 (6 bases). Germline V gene lookup returns CDR1 KGHSH and CDR2 LQKENI. This CDR3 spans 14 amino acids. Trimming pared 8 bases from V and 0 bases from J, leaving 13 bases between. The CDR3 DNA is TGTGCCAGCACTTTGACAGGCATGAACACTGAAGCTTTCTTT. This sequence encodes CASTLTGMNTEAFF.

The genes are TRBV7-2 and TRBJ2-7, with 8 nucleotides matching TRBD1. The V gene end was trimmed by 2 bases and the J gene end by 1 base; junction bases not matched to a gene: 10. The germline CDR1 and CDR2 sequences are SGHTA and FQGNSA. This CDR3 is built from 17 residues. CDR3 protein: CASSLLPRGLSSYEQYF. The CDR3 nucleotides are TGTGCCAGCAGCTTACTCCCCAGGGGGCTCTCTTCCTACGAGCAGTACTTC.

The chain has TRBV5-1 and TRBJ2-3; TRBD2 agrees at 8 bases. Losses at the gene ends were 5 bases for V and 1 base for J; bases not matched to a gene: 3. Germline-derived CDR1 and CDR2 are SGHRS and YFSETQ. The CDR3 has 14 amino acids. CDR3 nucleotides: TGCGCCAGCAGTTCAGCGGGGGGCACAGATACGCAGTATTTT. This translates into CASSSAGGTDTQYF.

The chain uses TRBV7-2 and TRBJ2-3, with D unclear. Looked up from germline, CDR1 is SGHTA and CDR2 is FQGNSA. Trimming cost V 5 bases and J 2 bases, with 5 bases left between them. This CDR3 has 12 residues. The CDR3 coding sequence is TGTGCCAGCAGCCCTTTCACAGATACGCAGTATTTT. Translated, it gives CASSPFTDTQYF.

The rearrangement joins TRBV6-5 to TRBJ2-7; TRBD2 matches 7 bases. Unmatched junction bases numbered 10, after V lost 4 bases and J lost 4 bases. CDR1 MNHEY and CDR2 SVGAGI come from the germline V gene. The CDR3 extends over 15 amino acids. The CDR3: CASSSPSSGAYEQYF. The CDR3 DNA follows: TGTGCCAGCAGTTCCCCGTCTAGCGGTGCATACGAGCAGTACTTC.

The chain couples TRBV11-3 to TRBJ2-7; a possible D gene is TRBD1 (6 bases). The V gene's germline CDR1 is SGHNT and CDR2 YENEEA. The CDR3 loop spans 13 amino acids. The V end lost 5 bases, the J end lost 3 bases, and 11 bases lay between the germline ends. The CDR3 region is CASSQLTGYEQYF. DNA of the CDR3: TGTGCCAGCAGCCAGCTGACAGGCTACGAGCAGTACTTC. Combining the CDR3 with reference TRBV11-3 and TRBJ2-7 gives the whole variable domain EAGVVQSPRYKIIEKKQPVAFWCNPISGHNTLYWYLQNLGQGPELLIRYENEEAVDDSQLPKDRFSAERLKGVDSTLKIQPAELGDSAVYLCASSQLTGYEQYFGPGTRLTVT.